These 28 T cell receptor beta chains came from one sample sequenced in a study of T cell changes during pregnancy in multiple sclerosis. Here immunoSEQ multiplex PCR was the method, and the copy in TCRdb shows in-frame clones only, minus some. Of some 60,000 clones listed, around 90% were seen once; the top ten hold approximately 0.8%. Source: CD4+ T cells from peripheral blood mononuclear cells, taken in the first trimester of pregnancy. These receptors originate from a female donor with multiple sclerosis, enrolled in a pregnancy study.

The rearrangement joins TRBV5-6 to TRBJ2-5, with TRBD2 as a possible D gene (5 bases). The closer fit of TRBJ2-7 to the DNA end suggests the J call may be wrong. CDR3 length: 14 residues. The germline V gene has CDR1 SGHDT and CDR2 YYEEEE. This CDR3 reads CASSLGPSGNEQYF. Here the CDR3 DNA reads TGTGCCAGCAGCTTGGGACCCTCCGGGAACGAGCAGTACTTC.

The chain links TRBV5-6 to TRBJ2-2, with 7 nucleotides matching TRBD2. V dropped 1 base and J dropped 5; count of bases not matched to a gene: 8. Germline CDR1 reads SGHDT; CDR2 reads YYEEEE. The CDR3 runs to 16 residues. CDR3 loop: CASSLWGGVGTGELFF. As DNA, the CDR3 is TGTGCCAGCAGCTTGTGGGGGGGTGTCGGTACCGGGGAGCTGTTTTTT.

CDR3 nucleotide sequence: TGTGCCAGCGGAATACAGGGTTTGGGCTACACCTTC. Amino acids: CASGIQGLGYTF. V usage is TRBV6-5 and J usage is TRBJ1-2; the D gene is possibly TRBD1 (6 bases). With 8 bases removed from V and 8 bases from J, the gap between germline ends came to 15 bases. The CDR3 contains 12 residues. CDR1 and CDR2 from the germline V gene are MNHEY and SVGAGI.

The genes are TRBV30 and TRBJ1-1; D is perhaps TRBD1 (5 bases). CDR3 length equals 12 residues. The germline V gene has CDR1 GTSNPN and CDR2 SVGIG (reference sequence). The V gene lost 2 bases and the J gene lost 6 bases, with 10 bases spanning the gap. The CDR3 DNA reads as TGTGCCTGGAGTCGGGACTTCTCTGAAGCTTTCTTT. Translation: CAWSRDFSEAFF.

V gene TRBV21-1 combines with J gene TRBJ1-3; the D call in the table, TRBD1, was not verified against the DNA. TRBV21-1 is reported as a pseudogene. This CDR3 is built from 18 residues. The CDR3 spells CASSKAFPTGEDGNTIYF. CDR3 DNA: TGTGCCAGCAGCAAAGCGTTTCCGACAGGGGAAGATGGAAACACCATATATTTT.

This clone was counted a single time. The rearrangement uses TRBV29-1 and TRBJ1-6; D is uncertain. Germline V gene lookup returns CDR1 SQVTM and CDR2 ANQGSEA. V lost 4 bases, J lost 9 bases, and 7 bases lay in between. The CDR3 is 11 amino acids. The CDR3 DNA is TGCAGCGTTGGGGAGGTTTCACCCCTCCACTTT. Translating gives CSVGEVSPLHF.

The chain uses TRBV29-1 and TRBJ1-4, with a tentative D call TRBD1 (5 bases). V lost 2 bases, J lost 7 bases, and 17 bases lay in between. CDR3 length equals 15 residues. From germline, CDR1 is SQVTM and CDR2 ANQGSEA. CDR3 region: CSVEFARDWGEKLFF. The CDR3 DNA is TGCAGCGTTGAATTTGCCCGGGACTGGGGTGAAAAACTGTTTTTT.

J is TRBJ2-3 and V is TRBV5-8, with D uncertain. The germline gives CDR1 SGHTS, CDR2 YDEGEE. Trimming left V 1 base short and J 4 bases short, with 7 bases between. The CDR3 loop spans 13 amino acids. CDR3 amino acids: CASSLRRSDTQYF. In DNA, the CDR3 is TGTGCCAGCAGCTTGCGGAGATCAGATACGCAGTATTTT.

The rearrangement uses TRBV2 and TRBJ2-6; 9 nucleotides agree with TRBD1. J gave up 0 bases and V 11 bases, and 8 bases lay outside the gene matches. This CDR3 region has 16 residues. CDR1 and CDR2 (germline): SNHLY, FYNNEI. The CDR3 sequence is CASGTGTISGANVLTF. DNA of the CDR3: TGTGCCTCCGGGACAGGGACGATCTCTGGGGCCAACGTCCTGACTTTC. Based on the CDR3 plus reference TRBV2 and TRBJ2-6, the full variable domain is EPEVTQTPSHQVTQMGQEVILRCVPISNHLYFYWYRQILGQKVEFLVSFYNNEISEKSEIFDDQFSVERPDGSNFTLKIRSTKLEDSAMYFCASGTGTISGANVLTFGAGSRLTVL.

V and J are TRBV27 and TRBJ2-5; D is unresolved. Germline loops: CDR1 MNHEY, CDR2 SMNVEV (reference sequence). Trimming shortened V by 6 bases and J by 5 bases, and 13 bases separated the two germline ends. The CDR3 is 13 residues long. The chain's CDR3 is CASSGSYGETQYF. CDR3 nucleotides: TGTGCCAGCAGCGGGTCCTATGGGGAGACCCAGTACTTC.

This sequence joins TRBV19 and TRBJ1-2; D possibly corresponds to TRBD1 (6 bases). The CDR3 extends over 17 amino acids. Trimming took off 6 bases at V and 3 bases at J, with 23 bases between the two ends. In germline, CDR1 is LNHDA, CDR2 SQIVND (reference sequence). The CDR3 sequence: CASRPGGQQGSDYGYTF. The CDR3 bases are TGTGCCAGTAGACCGGGGGGACAACAGGGATCAGACTATGGCTACACCTTC. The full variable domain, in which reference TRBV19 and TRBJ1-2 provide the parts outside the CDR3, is DGGITQSPKYLFRKEGQNVTLSCEQNLNHDAMYWYRQDPGQGLRLIYYSQIVNDFQKGDIAEGYSVSREKKESFPLTVTSAQKNPTAFYLCASRPGGQQGSDYGYTFGSGTRLTVV.

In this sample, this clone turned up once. CDR3 in amino acids: CASSLGIQGATNEKLFF. The DNA of the CDR3 is TGTGCCAGCAGCTTAGGGATACAGGGGGCAACTAATGAAAAACTGTTTTTT. This chain links TRBV13 with TRBJ1-4; 8 positions agree with TRBD1. Germline V gene lookup returns CDR1 PRHDT and CDR2 FYEKMQ (reference sequence). This CDR3 has 17 residues. Trimming removed 0 bases from V and 0 bases from J; junction bases left unmatched: 3.

CDR3 in DNA: TGTGCCAGCCAACAGTTTGGGTACACCGGGGAGCTGTTTTTT. This codes for CASQQFGYTGELFF. The V call is TRBV19, the J call TRBJ2-2; D gene ambiguous. Trimming left V 9 bases short and J 3 bases short, with 14 bases between. From germline, CDR1 is LNHDA and CDR2 SQIVND (reference sequence). The CDR3 spans 14 residues.

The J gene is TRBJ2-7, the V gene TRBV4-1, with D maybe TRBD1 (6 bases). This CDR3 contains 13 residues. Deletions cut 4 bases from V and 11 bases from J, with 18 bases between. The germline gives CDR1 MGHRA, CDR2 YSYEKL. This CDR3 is CASSPMPHRDKYF. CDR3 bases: TGCGCCAGCAGCCCCATGCCTCACAGGGATAAGTACTTC.

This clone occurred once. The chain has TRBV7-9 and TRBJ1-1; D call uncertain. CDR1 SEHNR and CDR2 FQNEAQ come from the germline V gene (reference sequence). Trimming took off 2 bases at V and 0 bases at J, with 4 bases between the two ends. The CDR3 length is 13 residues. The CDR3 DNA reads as TGTGCCAGCAGCTTACTTATGAACACTGAAGCTTTCTTT. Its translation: CASSLLMNTEAFF.

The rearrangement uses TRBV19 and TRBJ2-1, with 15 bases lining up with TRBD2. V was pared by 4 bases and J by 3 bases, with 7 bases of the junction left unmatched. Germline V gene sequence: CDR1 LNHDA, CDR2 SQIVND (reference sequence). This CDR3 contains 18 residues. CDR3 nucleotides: TGTGCCAGTAGTACAGGACTAGCGGGGGGGCAGGGCTACAATGAGCAGTTCTTC. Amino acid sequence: CASSTGLAGGQGYNEQFF.

CDR3 residues: CASSLRRLGNNQPQHF. DNA for the CDR3: TGTGCCAGCAGCTTACGGAGGTTAGGGAACAATCAGCCCCAGCATTTT. The J gene is TRBJ1-5, the V gene TRBV13; D not resolved. This CDR3 is built from 16 residues. Germline CDR1 reads PRHDT; CDR2 reads FYEKMQ (reference sequence). V lost 2 bases and J 3 bases, leaving 14 bases between the germline ends.

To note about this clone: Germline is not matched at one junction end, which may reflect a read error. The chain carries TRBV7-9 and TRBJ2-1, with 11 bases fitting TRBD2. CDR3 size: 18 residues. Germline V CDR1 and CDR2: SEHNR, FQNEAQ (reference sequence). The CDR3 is CASSLASGGVIVPNVQFF. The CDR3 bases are TGTGCCAGCAGCTTAGCTAGCGGGGGGGTCATCGTCCCTAATGTGCAGTTCTTC.

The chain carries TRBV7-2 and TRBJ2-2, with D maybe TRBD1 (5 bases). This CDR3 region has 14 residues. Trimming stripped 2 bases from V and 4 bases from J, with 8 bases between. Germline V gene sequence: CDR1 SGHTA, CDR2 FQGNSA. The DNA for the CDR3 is TGTGCCAGCAGCTTATCAGGGTTCACCGGGGAGCTGTTTTTT. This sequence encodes CASSLSGFTGELFF.

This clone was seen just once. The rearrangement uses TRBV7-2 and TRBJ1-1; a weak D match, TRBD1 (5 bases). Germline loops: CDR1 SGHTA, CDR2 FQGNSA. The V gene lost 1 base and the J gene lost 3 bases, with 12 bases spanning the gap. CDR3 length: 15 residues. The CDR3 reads CASSLDGAGYTEAFF. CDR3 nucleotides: TGTGCCAGCAGCTTAGACGGGGCGGGATACACTGAAGCTTTCTTT.

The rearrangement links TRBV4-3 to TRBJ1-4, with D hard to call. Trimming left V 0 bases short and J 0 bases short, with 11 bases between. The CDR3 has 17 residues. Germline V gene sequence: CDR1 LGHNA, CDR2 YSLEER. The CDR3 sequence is CASSQDYLPATNEKLFF. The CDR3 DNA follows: TGCGCCAGCAGCCAAGATTATTTACCAGCAACTAATGAAAAACTGTTTTTT.

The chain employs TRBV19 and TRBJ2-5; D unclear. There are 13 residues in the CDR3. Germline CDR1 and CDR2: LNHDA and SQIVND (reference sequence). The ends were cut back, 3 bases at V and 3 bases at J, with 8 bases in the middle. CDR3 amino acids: CASSIDDKETQYF. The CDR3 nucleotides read TGTGCCAGTAGTATTGACGACAAAGAGACCCAGTACTTC.

CDR3 in amino acids: CASSDRPVEAYEQYF. The CDR3 DNA is TGTGCCAGCAGTGATCGGCCCGTGGAGGCCTACGAGCAGTACTTC. The J gene is TRBJ2-7, the V gene TRBV6-1; D is perhaps TRBD2 (5 bases). CDR3 size: 15 residues. Germline V gene lookup returns CDR1 MNHNS and CDR2 SASEGT. Trimming removed 3 bases from V and 2 bases from J, with 14 bases in between.

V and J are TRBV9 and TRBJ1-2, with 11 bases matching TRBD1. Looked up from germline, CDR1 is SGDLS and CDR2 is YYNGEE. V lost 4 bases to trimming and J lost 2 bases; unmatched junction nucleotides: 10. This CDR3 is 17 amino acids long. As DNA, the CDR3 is TGTGCCAGCAGCCCCCGACCGGGACAGGGGGAAAACTATGGCTACACCTTC. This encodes CASSPRPGQGENYGYTF.

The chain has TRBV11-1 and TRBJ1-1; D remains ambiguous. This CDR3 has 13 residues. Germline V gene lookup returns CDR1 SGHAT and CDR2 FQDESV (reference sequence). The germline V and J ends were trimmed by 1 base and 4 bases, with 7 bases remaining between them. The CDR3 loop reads CASSLGQRTEAFF. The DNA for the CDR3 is TGTGCCAGCAGCTTAGGTCAGCGCACTGAAGCTTTCTTT. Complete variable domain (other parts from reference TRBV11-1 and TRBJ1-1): EAEVAQSPRYKITEKSQAVAFWCDPISGHATLYWYRQILGQGPELLVQFQDESVVDDSQLPKDRFSAERLKGVDSTLKIQPAELGDSAMYLCASSLGQRTEAFFGQGTRLTVV.

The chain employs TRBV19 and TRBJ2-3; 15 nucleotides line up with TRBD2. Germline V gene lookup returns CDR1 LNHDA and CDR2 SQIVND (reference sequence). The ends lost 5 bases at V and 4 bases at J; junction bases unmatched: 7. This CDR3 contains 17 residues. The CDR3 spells CASSPGLAGGRADTQYF. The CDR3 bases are TGTGCCAGTAGTCCGGGACTAGCGGGGGGCCGGGCAGATACGCAGTATTTT. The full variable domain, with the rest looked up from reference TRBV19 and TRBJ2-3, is DGGITQSPKYLFRKEGQNVTLSCEQNLNHDAMYWYRQDPGQGLRLIYYSQIVNDFQKGDIAEGYSVSREKKESFPLTVTSAQKNPTAFYLCASSPGLAGGRADTQYFGPGTRLTVL.

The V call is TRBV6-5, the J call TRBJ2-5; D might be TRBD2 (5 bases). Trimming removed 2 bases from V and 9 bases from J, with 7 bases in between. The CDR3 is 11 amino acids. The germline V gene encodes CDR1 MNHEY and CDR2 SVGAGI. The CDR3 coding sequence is TGTGCCAGCAGTTACGACGGGGCCCAGTACTTC. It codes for CASSYDGAQYF.

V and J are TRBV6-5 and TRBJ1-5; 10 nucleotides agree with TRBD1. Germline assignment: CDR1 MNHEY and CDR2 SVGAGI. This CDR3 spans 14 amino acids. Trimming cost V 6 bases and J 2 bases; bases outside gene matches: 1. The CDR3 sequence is CASRGTGGNQPQHF. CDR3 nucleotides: TGTGCCAGCAGGGGGACAGGGGGCAATCAGCCCCAGCATTTT.